The source of this TCR beta chain is a study of early T cells in non-severe SARS-CoV-2 infection (dated by TCRdb to about 2021). For context, the study as a whole: Because TCR sequencing was done on bulk RNA from unsorted whole blood, the alpha and beta chains could not be paired.

Libraries were prepared through 5' RACE. The run used a NextSeq 500. Unique molecular identifiers were attached to individual cDNA molecules in the TCR library protocol so that sequencing error and PCR bias could be corrected. Sequencing covered both TCR alpha and beta chains, and within each sample the abundances of alpha and beta sequences were tightly co-correlated. The paper's data handling went like this. V gene, J gene and CDR3 annotation of TCR sequences was performed with Decombinator V4. TCRs were defined as expanded if a significant change between any two time points was detected under a Poisson model with p below 0.0001. TCR abundances were normalised to the total number of TCRs sequenced in each sample and reported as counts per million. TRAV1-2 paired with TRAJ12, TRAJ20 or TRAJ33 defined MAIT TCRs, while TRAV10 paired with TRAJ18 defined iNKT TCRs. VDJdb, accessed 1 November 2021, was searched for CMV, EBV and SARS-CoV-2 annotated TCRs, with TCRs annotated for multiple antigens excluded. TCRdb handled the public reads itself, with Q25 trimming in fastp and clone calling in MiXCR, and kept productive beta chains. Rows are combined by CDR3 protein, so each entry shows the most common genes and DNA. The V and J calls reflect TCRdb's pipeline rather than the authors' work. The sample contains some 54,000 distinct CDR3 sequences, about 10% of them found a single time. The ten top clones hold around 8.6% of the sample.

Notes on this clonotype: Its recognized antigen is unknown. No much larger clonotype is one base removed from it; base qualities were not supplied.

Results the study describes overall, beyond this receptor: VDJdb matching was skewed toward anti-spike CD8 responses and likely underestimated virus-specific expansions by missing private and CD4 specificities.

A case-control design nested within a healthcare worker cohort in London, UK, was used, with weekly nasopharyngeal swab PCR tests and blood sampling performed. Healthcare workers were recruited during the week of the UK lockdown, between 23 and 31 March 2020, and followed weekly for up to roughly 15 weeks. The CDR3 holds 15 amino acids from the cysteine to the phenylalanine. The sequence is cut down to CDR3 DNA, 45 bases in frame from base 1. Based on the germline V gene (reference sequence), the CDR1 and CDR2 sequences are LNHDA and SQIVND. The V end gives up 5 bases and the J end 3 bases, leaving 10 bases in the junction not matched to a gene.

Sequenced: whole blood. The clonotype originates from an adult who was a healthcare worker with PCR-confirmed SARS-CoV-2 infection or an uninfected control (not recorded which). The rearranged segments are TRBV19 and TRBJ2-7, and 7 bases in between align with TRBD1. For the CDR3, the sequence is CASSPSGQADYEQYF. Read as DNA, the sequence is TGTGCCAGTAGTCCATCCGGACAGGCTGACTACGAGCAGTACTTC.